The entry that follows covers one TCR beta chain sequence. The table lists this clone with a few counts. Its antigen is currently not known. No base qualities exist here, and no much larger clone lies one base off it. TRB sequencing was run on genomic DNA with either the immunoSEQ assay at survey resolution or the hsTCRB kit. Under the source paper's analysis protocol: The immunoSEQ software was used for initial read processing, and the LymphoSeq R package was used for repertoire analyses. Clonality was computed as 1 minus normalized Shannon entropy; Gini coefficient was also calculated for each TRB dataset. Phenotypes of unsorted samples were inferred by mapping TRB sequences from sorted subsets of the recipient or donor onto the same recipient's unsorted samples. TCRdb took over this immuneACCESS table, retaining in-frame rearrangements with V and J assigned. Such tables are incomplete; in checked studies, under half of the missing clones stem from an unresolved V gene, and the remainder is unexplained. V and J calls plus clone size are reproduced from that table; the DNA served to infer D and trimming. In this sample the table shows around 22,000 clones, 89% of which occur a single time. The top ten constitute 8.2% of the sample.

These data belong to a study of T cells after posttransplantation cyclophosphamide (dated by TCRdb to the mid-2010s). The study in broad terms: The study tracked T cell repertoire reconstitution by TRB sequencing after myeloablative bone marrow transplantation using posttransplantation cyclophosphamide as GVHD prophylaxis. In 3 patients, TRB sequencing was also performed on up to 3 more blood samples taken 2 to 5.2 years after transplant, and in several patients, pretransplant blood was also TRB-sequenced. TRB sequencing was performed on blood from all 35 or so PTCy patients with 1-year posttransplant specimens. Antigen receptor sequencing covered samples from a few dozen PTCy-treated patients and around 16 of their related bone marrow donors. Public TRB sequences were compared against a database of over 3,000 sequences linked to responses to pathogens, tumor antigens, self-antigens and alloantigens. TRA and TRB clonality were tightly correlated in 9 samples, so subsequent TCR analyses focused on TRB only.

What the research found in general, with its limitations: Across approximately 45 patients, TRB clonality was highly associated with recipient CMV seropositivity and CMV reactivation, and diversity in PTCy patients was similar to diversity in CNI/methotrexate controls. The TRB repertoires of T cells infiltrating skin or the GI tract showed only limited overlap with the TRB repertoires found in blood. Donor-recipient similarity was low at 1-2 months but rose over the first year, and later blood repertoires were often dominated by donor CD8+ memory clones.

A control cohort of 11 patients who had been given myeloablative marrow transplants with methotrexate plus a calcineurin inhibitor was sampled 1 year after transplant. Mononuclear cells from peripheral blood and bone marrow were separated by Ficoll-Hypaque density centrifugation and then cryopreserved. There are 13 amino acids in the CDR3, from cysteine to phenylalanine inclusive. CDR3 DNA only is kept here, 39 bases in frame from base 1. CDR1 ENHRY and CDR2 SYGVKD were looked up in the germline V gene. Trimming costs V 11 bases and J 0 bases, and their ends lie 14 bases apart. The chain employs TRBV10-3 and TRBJ2-7; TRBD2 is perhaps the D gene, given 6 matching bases. The TCR was taken from a female patient aged 45-60 years who received an allogeneic stem cell transplant from an unrelated donor, was CMV-positive, and had chronic GVHD only. After transplantation, some T cells may belong to the graft donor instead of the recipient. The sequencing here drew on PBMCs, taken after an allogeneic stem cell transplant with a calcineurin inhibitor and methotrexate. In nucleotides, the sequence is TGTGCCGTTCATAGCGGTTCCTCCTACGAGCAGTACTTC. Its product reads: CAVHSGSSYEQYF.